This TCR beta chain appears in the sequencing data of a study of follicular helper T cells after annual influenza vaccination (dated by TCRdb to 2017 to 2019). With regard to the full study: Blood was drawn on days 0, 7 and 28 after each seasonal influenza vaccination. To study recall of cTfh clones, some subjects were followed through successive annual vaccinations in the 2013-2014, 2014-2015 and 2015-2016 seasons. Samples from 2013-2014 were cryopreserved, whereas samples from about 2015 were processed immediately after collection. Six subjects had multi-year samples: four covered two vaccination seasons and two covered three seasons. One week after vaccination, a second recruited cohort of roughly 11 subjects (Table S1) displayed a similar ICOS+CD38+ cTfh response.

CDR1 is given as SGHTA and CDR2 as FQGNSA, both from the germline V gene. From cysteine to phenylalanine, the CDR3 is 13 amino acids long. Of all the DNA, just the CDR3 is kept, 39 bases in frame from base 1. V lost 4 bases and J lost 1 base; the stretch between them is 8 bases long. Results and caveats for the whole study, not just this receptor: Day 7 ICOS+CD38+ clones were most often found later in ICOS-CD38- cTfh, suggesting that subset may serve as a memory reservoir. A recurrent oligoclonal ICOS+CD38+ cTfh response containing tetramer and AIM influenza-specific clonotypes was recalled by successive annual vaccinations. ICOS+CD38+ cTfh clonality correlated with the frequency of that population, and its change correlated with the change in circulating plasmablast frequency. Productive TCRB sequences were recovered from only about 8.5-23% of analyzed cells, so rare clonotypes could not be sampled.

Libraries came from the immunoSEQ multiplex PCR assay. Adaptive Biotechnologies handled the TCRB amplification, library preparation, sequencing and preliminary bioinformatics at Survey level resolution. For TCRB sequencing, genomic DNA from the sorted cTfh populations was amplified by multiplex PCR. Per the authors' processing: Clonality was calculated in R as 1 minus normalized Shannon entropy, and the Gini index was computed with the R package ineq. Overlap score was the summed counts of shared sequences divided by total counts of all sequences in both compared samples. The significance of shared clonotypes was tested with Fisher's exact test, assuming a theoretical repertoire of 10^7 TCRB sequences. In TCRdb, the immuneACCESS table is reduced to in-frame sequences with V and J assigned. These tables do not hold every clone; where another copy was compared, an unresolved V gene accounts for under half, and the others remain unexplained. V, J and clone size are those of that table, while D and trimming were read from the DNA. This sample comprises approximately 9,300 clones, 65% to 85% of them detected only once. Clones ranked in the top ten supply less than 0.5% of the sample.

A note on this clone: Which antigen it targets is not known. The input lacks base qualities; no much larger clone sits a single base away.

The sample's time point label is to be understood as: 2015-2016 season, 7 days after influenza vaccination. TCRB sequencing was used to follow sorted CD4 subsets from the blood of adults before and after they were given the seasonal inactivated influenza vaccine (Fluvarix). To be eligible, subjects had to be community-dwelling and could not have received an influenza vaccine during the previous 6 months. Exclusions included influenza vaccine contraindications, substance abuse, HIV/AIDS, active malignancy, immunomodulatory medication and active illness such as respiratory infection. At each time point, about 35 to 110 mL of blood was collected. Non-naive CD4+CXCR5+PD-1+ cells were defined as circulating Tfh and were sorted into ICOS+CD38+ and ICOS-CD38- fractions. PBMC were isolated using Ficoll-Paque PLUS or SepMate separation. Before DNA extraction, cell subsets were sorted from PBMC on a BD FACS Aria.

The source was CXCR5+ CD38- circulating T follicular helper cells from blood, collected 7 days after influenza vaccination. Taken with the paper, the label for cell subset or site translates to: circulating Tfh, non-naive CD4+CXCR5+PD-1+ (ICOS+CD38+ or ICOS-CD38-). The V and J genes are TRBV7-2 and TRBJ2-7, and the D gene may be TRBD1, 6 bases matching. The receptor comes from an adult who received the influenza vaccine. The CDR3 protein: CASSWTASYEQYF. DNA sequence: TGTGCCAGCAGCTGGACAGCATCCTACGAGCAGTACTTC.